Listed below are T cell receptor beta chains from one sample, sequenced in a study of blood T cell repertoires in COVID-19. Using immunoSEQ multiplex PCR, the repertoire was profiled, and TCRdb retains in-frame clones only, with some absent. The data contain around 210,000 clones, approximately 82% of them singletons. The sequencing sample was made of peripheral blood. These receptors originate from a human donor in a cohort sampled during active COVID-19. The CDR3 runs from the conserved cysteine through the conserved F or W. Each record gives: clone size, J gene, D gene, V gene, CDR3 protein, CDR3 DNA. D genes are given only for firm matches. The size of a clone is reported for some rows only, either as once, few or many, or as a class for expanded clones.

-,TRBJ2-7,TRBD2,TRBV5-1,CASSLGGLAGGRSYEQYF,TGCGCCAGCAGCTTGGGAGGGCTAGCGGGAGGCCGCTCCTACGAGCAGTACTTC
-,TRBJ2-7,TRBD1,TRBV30,CAWSPSARDRGREQYF,TGTGCCTGGAGTCCATCTGCCCGGGACAGGGGGCGCGAGCAGTACTTC
-,TRBJ2-7,TRBD2,TRBV27,CASSLRFLGSGSAHEQYF,TGTGCCAGCAGTTTACGTTTCCTTGGCAGCGGGAGCGCCCACGAGCAGTACTTC
few,TRBJ2-1,TRBD1,TRBV9,CASSASARGLSYNEQFF,TGTGCCAGCAGCGCTTCCGCTAGGGGGCTCTCCTACAATGAGCAGTTCTTC
-,TRBJ2-3,-,TRBV27,CATTEGDTQYF,TGTGCCACGACGGAGGGAGATACGCAGTATTTT
once,TRBJ2-1,-,TRBV27,CASRVLRDSEQFF,TGTGCCAGTCGCGTGCTGAGGGATAGTGAGCAGTTCTTC
-,TRBJ2-3,TRBD2,TRBV5-4,CASSSGGPNTDTQYF,TGTGCCAGCAGCTCGGGAGGGCCGAACACAGATACGCAGTATTTT
-,TRBJ1-4,TRBD1,TRBV5-1,CASSLRDRDEKLFF,TGCGCCAGCAGCCTCCGGGACAGGGATGAAAAACTGTTTTTT
-,TRBJ1-5,-,TRBV24-1,CATSDTGNQPQHF,TGTGCCACCAGTGATACAGGGAATCAGCCCCAGCATTTT
-,TRBJ1-5,-,TRBV5-1,CASSLAGSYSNQPQHF,TGCGCCAGCAGCTTGGCAGGATCCTATAGCAATCAGCCCCAGCATTTT
once,TRBJ2-1,TRBD1,TRBV7-8,CASSLIGQGINEQFF,TGTGCCAGCAGCTTGATAGGACAGGGGATCAATGAGCAGTTCTTC
-,TRBJ1-2,TRBD1,TRBV5-6,CASSLINPVGTGIYGYTF,TGTGCCAGCAGCTTGATTAACCCGGTCGGGACAGGGATTTATGGCTACACCTTC
-,TRBJ2-2,TRBD2,TRBV5-4,CASSPRTSGGLRVTGELFF,TGTGCCAGCAGCCCCCGGACTAGCGGGGGCCTGCGCGTCACCGGGGAGCTGTTTTTT
-,TRBJ2-5,-,TRBV4-1,CASSQDAGIQETQYF,TGCGCCAGCAGCCAAGATGCGGGGATACAAGAGACCCAGTACTTC
-,TRBJ2-3,-,TRBV4-1,CASSPIDNLDTQYF,TGCGCCAGCAGCCCTATCGACAATTTAGATACGCAGTATTTT
-,TRBJ2-1,-,TRBV10-3,CAIRGDLVANEQFF,TGTGCCATCAGGGGTGATCTAGTTGCCAATGAGCAGTTCTTC
-,TRBJ1-2,TRBD1,TRBV28,CASSRPGQGALGYTF,TGTGCCAGCAGTCGACCGGGACAGGGGGCCCTCGGCTACACCTTC
many,TRBJ1-1,TRBD1,TRBV28,CASSHLQGATTEAFF,TGTGCCAGCAGCCACCTACAGGGGGCGACGACTGAAGCTTTCTTT
-,TRBJ2-7,TRBD2,TRBV6-1,CASGSGLAGVGEQYF,TGTGCCAGCGGATCAGGACTAGCGGGAGTAGGCGAGCAGTACTTC
-,TRBJ2-1,TRBD2,TRBV28,CASNLAGANEQFF,TGTGCCAGCAACCTAGCGGGGGCAAATGAGCAGTTCTTC
once,TRBJ2-7,TRBD1,TRBV18,CASSKDRVEQYF,TGTGCCAGCTCAAAAGACAGGGTCGAGCAGTACTTC
-,TRBJ2-7,-,TRBV5-4,CASSPRIKGPYEQYF,TGTGCCAGCAGCCCCCGGATTAAGGGGCCCTACGAGCAGTACTTC
once,TRBJ2-3,-,TRBV30,CAWSVAGPPDTQYF,TGTGCCTGGAGTGTTGCGGGACCACCCGATACGCAGTATTTT
-,TRBJ1-1,TRBD1,TRBV5-1,CASSLGGADTEAFF,TGCGCCAGCAGCTTAGGGGGCGCGGACACTGAAGCTTTCTTT
-,TRBJ2-7,-,TRBV27,CASSPAGLGGYEQYF,TGTGCCAGCAGTCCCGCCGGACTAGGGGGCTACGAGCAGTACTTC
-,TRBJ2-7,TRBD2,TRBV11-2,CASSSGGLAGGTSYEQYF,TGTGCCAGCAGCTCGGGGGGACTAGCGGGAGGCACCTCCTACGAGCAGTACTTC
-,TRBJ2-7,TRBD1,TRBV4-1,CASSVRQGSNEQYF,TGCGCCAGCAGCGTACGACAGGGCAGCAACGAGCAGTACTTC
-,TRBJ1-3,TRBD1,TRBV5-1,CASSIGQGGNTIYF,TGCGCCAGCAGCATCGGACAGGGAGGAAACACCATATATTTT
-,TRBJ2-7,TRBD1,TRBV28,CASSSPTGRSYEQYF,TGTGCCAGCAGTTCTCCGACAGGGCGGTCCTACGAGCAGTACTTC
-,TRBJ2-3,TRBD1,TRBV7-9,CASSSGQGGTDTQYF,TGTGCCAGCAGCTCGGGACAGGGGGGCACAGATACGCAGTATTTT
-,TRBJ2-7,-,TRBV12-3/TRBV12-4,CASTRGHDYEQYF,TGTGCCAGCACACGCGGACACGACTACGAGCAGTACTTC
-,TRBJ2-1,TRBD1,TRBV10-1,CASSKGQGPGDEQFF,TGCGCCAGCAGCAAGGGACAGGGGCCAGGCGATGAGCAGTTCTTC
few,TRBJ2-5,-,TRBV5-1,CASSYRLGQETQYF,TGCGCCAGCAGCTACAGACTAGGGCAAGAGACCCAGTACTTC
-,TRBJ2-1,-,TRBV25-1,CASSEFWSHSYNEQFF,TGTGCCAGCAGTGAGTTTTGGAGCCATTCCTACAATGAGCAGTTCTTC
-,TRBJ1-5,TRBD1,TRBV2,CASSEAKKGQGCNQPQHF,TGTGCCAGCAGTGAAGCGAAGAAAGGACAGGGATGCAATCAGCCCCAGCATTTT
-,TRBJ2-7,-,TRBV6-4,CASRPGIGGF,TGTGCCAGCAGACCCGGGATCGGAGGCTTC
-,TRBJ2-2,TRBD1,TRBV29-1,CSVENRDRGNTGELFF,TGCAGCGTTGAAAACCGGGACAGGGGAAACACCGGGGAGCTGTTTTTT
-,TRBJ2-3,-,TRBV3-1/TRBV3-2,CASSQGNRRTQYF,TGTGCCAGCAGCCAAGGTAACAGACGGACGCAGTATTTT
-,TRBJ1-4,-,TRBV9,CASSVSDSTLGKLFF,TGTGCCAGCAGCGTATCGGACAGTACTTTGGGAAAACTGTTTTTT
-,TRBJ1-1,-,TRBV28,CASSRDTEAFF,TGTGCCAGCAGCCGGGACACTGAAGCTTTCTTT
-,TRBJ1-5,-,TRBV28,CASRADLPGGGQPQHF,TGTGCCAGCAGGGCTGACCTACCCGGCGGGGGTCAGCCCCAGCATTTT
-,TRBJ1-2,-,TRBV19,CASSILQVARNYGYTF,TGTGCCAGTAGTATACTTCAGGTGGCAAGAAACTATGGCTACACCTTC
-,TRBJ2-7,TRBD1,TRBV3-1/TRBV3-2,CASSQLQGFVPYEQYF,TGTGCCAGCAGCCAGCTACAGGGGTTTGTCCCCTACGAGCAGTACTTC
-,TRBJ1-3,-,TRBV10-2,CASSDRRGRSTDTIYF,TGCGCCAGCAGTGACCGCAGGGGCCGATCAACGGACACCATATATTTT
-,TRBJ1-5,-,TRBV12-3/TRBV12-4,CASSLGAYQPQHF,TGTGCCAGCAGTTTAGGCGCCTATCAGCCCCAGCATTTT
-,TRBJ2-2,TRBD2,TRBV3-1/TRBV3-2,CASSLGLNTGELFF,TGTGCCAGCAGCCTGGGACTAAACACCGGGGAGCTGTTTTTT
-,TRBJ2-2,-,TRBV5-3,CARSQLLNPDTGELFF,TGTGCCAGAAGCCAACTACTAAACCCGGATACCGGGGAGCTGTTTTTT
-,TRBJ1-2,-,TRBV9,CASSVVTRSGYGYTF,TGTGCCAGCAGCGTAGTAACCAGGTCAGGGTATGGCTACACCTTC
-,TRBJ1-5,-,TRBV2,CASSRRNSNQPQHF,TGTGCCAGCAGTCGGAGAAATAGCAATCAGCCCCAGCATTTT
once,TRBJ2-3,-,TRBV14,CASSQEVAGRRTDTQYF,TGTGCCAGCAGCCAAGAAGTAGCAGGGCGACGCACAGATACGCAGTATTTT
-,TRBJ2-7,TRBD1,TRBV18,CASSQKPGQGPYEQYF,TGTGCCAGCTCACAGAAACCGGGACAGGGTCCCTACGAGCAGTACTTC
-,TRBJ2-1,-,TRBV10-2,CASSSGTYNEQFF,TGCGCCAGCAGTTCGGGTACCTACAATGAGCAGTTCTTC
-,TRBJ1-6,TRBD1,TRBV28,CASRGLLQGARKNSPLHF,TGTGCCAGCAGGGGACTGCTGCAGGGGGCGAGAAAAAATTCACCCCTCCACTTT
-,TRBJ2-3,-,TRBV19,CASSTRRQKDTQYF,TGTGCCAGTAGTACCCGAAGACAGAAAGATACGCAGTATTTT
-,TRBJ2-1,-,TRBV11-2,CASRFSAASYNEQFF,TGTGCCAGCAGATTTAGCGCCGCCTCCTACAATGAGCAGTTCTTC
once,TRBJ2-2,TRBD2,TRBV7-9,CASRRRLAGALNTGELFF,TGTGCCAGCAGGCGGAGGCTAGCGGGAGCCTTGAACACCGGGGAGCTGTTTTTT